This is a list of T cell receptor beta chains from one sample in a study of T cell changes during pregnancy in multiple sclerosis. Measured with immunoSEQ multiplex PCR; TCRdb has only the in-frame clones, and not every one. In the table there are about 130,000 clones, about 95% of which are singletons. The input for sequencing was peripheral blood, taken after pregnancy. Every receptor here comes from a female donor with multiple sclerosis, enrolled in a pregnancy study. CDR3s include the opening cysteine and the closing phenylalanine or tryptophan. D genes are given only for firm matches. Clone size is given for some rows only: seen once, a few or many times, or a class if the clone is expanded.

j_gene | v_gene | d_gene | abundance | CDR3nt | CDR3aa
TRBJ2-1 | TRBV11-2 | TRBD1 | - | TGTGCCAGCAGCTTAGCGACAGGGAACCCCTACAATGAGCAGTTCTTC | CASSLATGNPYNEQFF
TRBJ2-3 | TRBV11-1 | TRBD2 | - | TGTGCCAGCAGCGCGGGAGGGGCTCAAGATACGCAGTATTTT | CASSAGGAQDTQYF
TRBJ1-5 | TRBV5-6 | - | - | TGTGCCAGCAGCCGTTTATATCAGCCCCAGCATTTT | CASSRLYQPQHF
TRBJ2-7 | TRBV7-6 | TRBD2 | - | TGTGCCAGCAGCCTCAGTCTGGGACTAGGAGATCACGAGCAGTACTTC | CASSLSLGLGDHEQYF
TRBJ1-5 | TRBV7-2 | TRBD1 | - | TGTGCCAGCAGTTACCGGACAGGGAATCAGCCCCAGCATTTT | CASSYRTGNQPQHF
TRBJ2-2 | TRBV5-1 | TRBD1 | - | TGCGCCAGCAGCCAGACAGGGCCCACCGGGGAGCTGTTTTTT | CASSQTGPTGELFF
TRBJ1-1 | TRBV5-1 | TRBD1 | - | TGCGCCAGCAGCGTGGGACAGCTGAACACTGAAGCTTTCTTT | CASSVGQLNTEAFF
TRBJ1-1 | TRBV19 | TRBD1 | - | TGTGCCAGTAGCAGGGACAGGGCTGGGAACGCTGAAGCTTTCTTT | CASSRDRAGNAEAFF
TRBJ2-1 | TRBV6-1 | TRBD1 | - | TGTGCCACCCCCGGGACAGACTCCAATGAGCAGTTCTTC | CATPGTDSNEQFF
TRBJ2-2 | TRBV29-1 | - | - | TGCAGCGGGGGCTCCGGGGAGCTGTTTTTT | CSGGSGELFF
TRBJ2-7 | TRBV4-1 | - | - | TGCGCCAGCAGCCAAGAATCCGGGAGCATTGGCGAGCAGTACTTC | CASSQESGSIGEQYF
TRBJ2-7 | TRBV7-9 | TRBD2 | - | TGTGCCAGCAGCTTCCCCACTAGCGGGAGATACGAGCAGTACTTC | CASSFPTSGRYEQYF
TRBJ2-1 | TRBV5-1 | TRBD1 | once | TGCGCCAGCAGCCCTCCGGGACAGGTGGGACTCCGTTCGATGAATGAGCAGTTCTTC | CASSPPGQVGLRSMNEQFF
TRBJ2-7 | TRBV14 | - | once | TGTGCCAGCAGCCCAGGGGCGAGGGGTCTCGGCGAGCAGTACTTC | CASSPGARGLGEQYF
TRBJ2-1 | TRBV4-1 | - | - | TGCGCCAGCAGCCAAGAAGCCCTAGCAAGTTTTTACAATGAGCAGTTCTTC | CASSQEALASFYNEQFF
TRBJ2-7 | TRBV14 | - | - | TGTGCCAGCAGCCAGAGCACCTCCTACGAGCAGTACTTC | CASSQSTSYEQYF
TRBJ2-1 | TRBV27 | - | - | TGTGCCAGCAGTCTCAGGTTGGGTACCTACAATGAGCAGTTCTTC | CASSLRLGTYNEQFF
TRBJ2-7 | TRBV5-6 | TRBD2 | - | TGTGCCAGCAGCCGGACTAGCGGGAGTTTATACGAGCAGTACTTC | CASSRTSGSLYEQYF